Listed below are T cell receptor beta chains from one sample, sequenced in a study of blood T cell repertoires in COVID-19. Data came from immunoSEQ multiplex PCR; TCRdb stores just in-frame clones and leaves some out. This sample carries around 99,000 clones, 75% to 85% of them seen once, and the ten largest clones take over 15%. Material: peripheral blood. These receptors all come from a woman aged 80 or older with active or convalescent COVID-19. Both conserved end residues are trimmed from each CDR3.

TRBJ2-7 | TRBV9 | ASSPSSGGSYEQY
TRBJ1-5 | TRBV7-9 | ASSSDSSNQPQH
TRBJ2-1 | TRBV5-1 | ASSNWEGQDGIANEQF
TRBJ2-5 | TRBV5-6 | ASSLTGPETQY
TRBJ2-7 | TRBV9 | ASSVDGTSYEQY
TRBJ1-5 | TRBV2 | ASSDLRVPQH
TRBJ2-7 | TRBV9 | ASSRTSGRAMEQY
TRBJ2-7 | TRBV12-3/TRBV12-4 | ASSPQGNEQY
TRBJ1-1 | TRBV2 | ASRTEKGVTEAF
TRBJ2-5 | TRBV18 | ASSLRQGQETQY
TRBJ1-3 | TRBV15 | ATSREGEWNTIY
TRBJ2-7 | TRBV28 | ASSRTSVSGLQY
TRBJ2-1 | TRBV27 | ASSRTGGRYNEQF
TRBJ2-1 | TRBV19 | ASSLGAGGPRDEQF
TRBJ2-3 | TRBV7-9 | ASSPGLAGDHTQY
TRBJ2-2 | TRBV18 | ASSLGQGTGELF